This entry lists 18 T cell receptor beta chains sequenced from one sample in a study of cytomegalovirus exposure and HLA in healthy donors. The PCR made use of 60 Vbeta and 13 Jbeta primers. TCRdb's table, derived via immunoSEQ multiplex PCR, lists solely in-frame clones and lacks some. In the table there are around 110,000 clones, roughly three fifths of which are singletons. The sequencing input was PBMCs. The receptors here all came from a woman aged 40 to 50 in good health and CMV-seropositive.

With respect to this clone: The same CDR3 can be traced to other DNA sequences in this sample. The rearrangement uses TRBV9 and TRBJ2-7; 8 positions agree with TRBD2. The CDR3 has 15 amino acids. V lost 0 bases and J lost 0; bases outside the gene matches: 2. CDR1 SGDLS and CDR2 YYNGEE come from the germline V gene. DNA for the CDR3: TGTGCCAGCAGCGTAGGGGCGGGGGGCTCCTACGAGCAGTACTTC. This encodes CASSVGAGGSYEQYF. The complete variable domain, with remaining parts taken from reference TRBV9 and TRBJ2-7, reads DSGVTQTPKHLITATGQRVTLRCSPRSGDLSVYWYQQSLDQGLQFLIQYYNGEERAKGNILERFSAQQFPDLHSELNLSSLELGDSALYFCASSVGAGGSYEQYFGPGTRLTVT.

The chain employs TRBV5-5 and TRBJ2-6; D not resolved. V shed 0 bases and J shed 0 bases, with 4 bases lying between them. CDR3 length equals 15 residues. Germline V gene data show CDR1 as SGHKS and CDR2 as YYEKEE (reference sequence). In DNA form, the CDR3 reads TGTGCCAGCAGCTTGGGGAGCTCTGGGGCCAACGTCCTGACTTTC. Protein product: CASSLGSSGANVLTF.

V gene TRBV4-3 combines with J gene TRBJ2-5; 8 nucleotides align to TRBD1. V lost 3 bases to trimming and J lost 0 bases; unmatched junction nucleotides: 0. The CDR3 runs 14 residues. Germline CDR1 and CDR2: LGHNA and YSLEER. CDR3 nucleotide sequence: TGCGCCAGCAGCCAGACAGGGGACCAAGAGACCCAGTACTTC. This sequence encodes CASSQTGDQETQYF.

The V call is TRBV11-2, the J call TRBJ2-1; 7 bases are a match to TRBD1. The CDR3 spans 15 residues. V shed 4 bases and J 1 base; nucleotides not matched to a gene: 4. CDR1 and CDR2 from the germline V gene are SGHAT and FQNNGV. CDR3 region: CASSSQTGSYNEQFF. The CDR3 DNA reads TGTGCCAGCAGCTCTCAGACAGGGTCCTACAATGAGCAGTTCTTC.

The chain carries TRBV7-9 and TRBJ2-2, with D tentatively TRBD1 (6 bases). The germline V and J ends were trimmed by 4 bases and 5 bases, with 14 bases remaining between them. Germline V gene data show CDR1 as SEHNR and CDR2 as FQNEAQ (reference sequence). The CDR3 extends over 15 amino acids. CDR3 protein: CASSSLRGRTGELFF. The CDR3, as DNA: TGTGCCAGCAGCTCCCTCAGGGGCCGGACCGGGGAGCTGTTTTTT.

The chain carries TRBV4-1 and TRBJ1-2; D possibly corresponds to TRBD1 (6 bases). Germline CDR1 is MGHRA and CDR2 is YSYEKL. Trimming removed 1 base at V and 3 bases at J, with 12 bases between. The CDR3 is made up of 15 amino acids. The CDR3 bases are TGCGCCAGCAGCCAAGGCACAGGGAACTACTATGGCTACACCTTC. Protein sequence: CASSQGTGNYYGYTF.

This CDR3 reads CASSLRGLAASYEQYF. In nucleotides, the CDR3 is TGTGCCAGCAGTTTACGGGGACTAGCGGCCTCCTACGAGCAGTACTTC. The rearrangement links TRBV27 to TRBJ2-7, with 11 bases matching TRBD2. This CDR3 contains 16 residues. From germline, CDR1 is MNHEY and CDR2 SMNVEV (reference sequence). Losses at the gene ends were 2 bases for V and 0 bases for J; bases not matched to a gene: 3.

This chain links TRBV2 with TRBJ2-1; TRBD2 aligns across 8 bases. J lost 1 base, V lost 4 bases, and 6 bases had no gene match. CDR1 is SNHLY, CDR2 FYNNEI, per germline. The CDR3 loop spans 16 amino acids. The CDR3 DNA reads TGTGCCAGCAGTGTCCCGGGACTAGGATCCTACAATGAGCAGTTCTTC. Its protein product is CASSVPGLGSYNEQFF.

This clone occurred a few times. This rearrangement joins TRBV7-3 to TRBJ2-2; tentatively, D is TRBD1 (6 bases). This CDR3 is 16 amino acids long. The germline V gene encodes CDR1 SGHTA and CDR2 FQGTGA. V was trimmed by 5 bases and J by 4 bases, leaving 17 bases between them. CDR3 sequence reads: CASSPNRVDGTGELFF. The CDR3 region has the DNA TGTGCCAGCAGCCCAAACAGGGTAGATGGCACCGGGGAGCTGTTTTTT.

The chain is built from TRBV5-5 and TRBJ1-3, with D unresolved. Trimming pared 4 bases from V and 2 bases from J, leaving 7 bases between. CDR3 length equals 13 residues. Germline CDR1 reads SGHKS; CDR2 reads YYEKEE (reference sequence). The CDR3 region has the DNA TGTGCCAGCAGCCCGAGCACTGGAAACACCATATATTTT. This translates into CASSPSTGNTIYF.

Here the CDR3 reads CASSDSGLAGGVGEQFF. CDR3 bases: TGCGCCAGCAGTGATTCCGGACTAGCGGGAGGTGTAGGTGAGCAGTTCTTC. The gene calls are TRBV10-2 and TRBJ2-1; TRBD2 aligns across 14 bases. This CDR3 is 17 amino acids long. The ends lost 3 bases at V and 9 bases at J; junction bases unmatched: 10. CDR1 and CDR2 from the germline V gene are WSHSY and SAAADI.

This rearrangement joins TRBV7-9 to TRBJ1-1, with a possible D match to TRBD1 (6 bases). Germline V CDR1 and CDR2: SEHNR, FQNEAQ (reference sequence). This CDR3 contains 14 residues. CDR3 residues: CSQSFGTGTIEAFF. The CDR3 nucleotides read TGTTCCCAGTCGTTTGGTACAGGGACCATTGAAGCTTTCTTT.

Regarding this clone: A read error may account for a junction end that differs from germline. This chain joins TRBV7-9 and TRBJ1-2; 9 bases match TRBD1. Germline V gene data show CDR1 as SEHNR and CDR2 as FQNEAQ (reference sequence). The length of the CDR3 is 15 residues. CDR3 protein: CSSSLLQGANRGYTF. For the CDR3, the DNA is TGTTCCAGCAGCTTATTACAGGGGGCTAATAGGGGCTACACCTTC.

As regards this clone: A junction end diverges from the germline sequence, so it may reflect a read error. V gene TRBV7-7 combines with J gene TRBJ2-1, with TRBD1 matching 8 bases. The germline CDR1 and CDR2 sequences are SSHAT and FNYEAQ (reference sequence). CDR3 size: 14 residues. The CDR3 loop reads CASSTGGVNNEQFF. The CDR3 DNA is TGTGCTAGCAGCACAGGGGGTGTAAACAATGAGCAGTTCTTC.

In this sample, this clone turned up a few times. The chain couples TRBV7-7 to TRBJ2-5; 10 nucleotides match TRBD1. Unmatched junction bases numbered 7, after V lost 1 base and J lost 11 bases. Germline loops: CDR1 SSHAT, CDR2 FNYEAQ (reference sequence). This CDR3 is 14 amino acids long. The CDR3 coding sequence is TGTGCCAGCAGCTTAGGACAGGGGGCGTGGGAGCAGTACTTC. Translating it yields CASSLGQGAWEQYF.

The gene calls are TRBV7-2 and TRBJ1-1; D might be TRBD1 (6 bases). The CDR3 spans 14 residues. V gave up 1 base and J gave up 7 bases, with 13 bases separating them. Germline lookup yields CDR1 SGHTA and CDR2 FQGNSA. The CDR3 protein is CASSLGRTAYEAFF. For the CDR3, the DNA is TGTGCCAGCAGCTTAGGTCGGACAGCTTATGAAGCTTTCTTT. The full variable domain, its missing parts supplied by reference TRBV7-2 and TRBJ1-1, is GAGVSQSPSNKVTEKGKDVELRCDPISGHTALYWYRQSLGQGLEFLIYFQGNSAPDKSGLPSDRFSAERTGGSVSTLTIQRTQQEDSAVYLCASSLGRTAYEAFFGQGTRLTVV.

The chain couples TRBV5-1 to TRBJ2-2; D remains unclear. This CDR3 has 13 amino acids. V lost 4 bases, J lost 8 bases, and 12 bases lay in between. Per the germline V gene, CDR1 is SGHRS and CDR2 is YFSETQ. The CDR3 bases are TGCGCCAGCAGCCCTAATCGGGTGGGGGAGCTGTTTTTT. This codes for CASSPNRVGELFF.

This clone was picked up one time. J is TRBJ2-5 and V is TRBV28, with D tentatively TRBD2 (5 bases). There are 15 residues in the CDR3. The germline CDR1 and CDR2 sequences are MDHEN and SYDVKM. V lost 6 bases, J lost 4 bases, and 18 bases lay in between. The CDR3 here is CASSRSRKGVETQYF. The CDR3 DNA follows: TGTGCCAGCAGCCGTAGCCGGAAGGGAGTAGAGACCCAGTACTTC.